The 11 T cell receptor beta chains below all came from one sample that was sequenced in a study of blood T cell repertoires in COVID-19. Produced via immunoSEQ multiplex PCR; TCRdb's table is partial and in-frame only. Among 89,000 or so clones listed, around 85% were seen once. Material: peripheral blood. These receptor sequences come from a man aged 80 or over with acute or convalescent COVID-19.

The chain has TRBV5-1 and TRBJ1-2; 7 nucleotides agree with TRBD1. This CDR3 has 15 residues. J gave up 6 bases and V 4 bases, and 12 bases lay outside the gene matches. Germline V gene sequence: CDR1 SGHRS, CDR2 YFSETQ. CDR3 amino acids: CASSPGTAEKHGYTF. CDR3 DNA: TGCGCCAGCAGCCCGGGGACAGCGGAGAAACATGGCTACACCTTC.

The CDR3 region is CASRGQYQETQYF. CDR3 DNA: TGTGCCAGCAGGGGACAGTACCAAGAGACCCAGTACTTC. The chain has TRBV12-3 or TRBV12-4 and TRBJ2-5, with 7 bases that match TRBD1. This CDR3 is 13 amino acids long. The V segment lost 6 bases and the J segment 0 bases; nucleotides outside the gene matches: 1.

The rearrangement links TRBV24-1 to TRBJ2-7; TRBD1 matches at 7 bases. CDR1 and CDR2 from the germline V gene are KGHDR and SFDVKD. Unmatched junction bases numbered 1, after V lost 5 bases and J lost 1 base. CDR3 size: 13 residues. In nucleotides, the CDR3 is TGTGCCACCAGTGGGGACAGATCCTACGAGCAGTACTTC. Translated: CATSGDRSYEQYF.

J is TRBJ2-7 and V is TRBV5-1, with D tentatively TRBD1 (6 bases). V lost 0 bases, J lost 3 bases, and 19 bases lay in between. This CDR3 is 17 amino acids long. Germline CDR1 reads SGHRS; CDR2 reads YFSETQ. In nucleotides, the CDR3 is TGCGCCAGCAGCTTGGAAGTCCAGGGGAATCGGGGCTACGAGCAGTACTTC. This encodes CASSLEVQGNRGYEQYF.

The chain employs TRBV28 and TRBJ1-6; TRBD1 agrees at 7 bases. CDR1 and CDR2 (germline): MDHEN, SYDVKM. Trimming removed 7 bases from V and 9 bases from J; junction bases left unmatched: 6. The length of the CDR3 is 13 residues. CDR3 protein: CASKTGTASPLHF. CDR3 in DNA: TGTGCCAGCAAAACCGGGACAGCTTCACCCCTCCACTTT.

Concerning this clone itself: Because the CDR3's place on the DNA is in doubt, the DNA is left out and the CDR3 is given as listed by TCRdb. The genes are TRBV21-1 and TRBJ2-3; TRBD2 is the table's D call and was not checked against the DNA. TRBV21-1 corresponds to a pseudogene. With termini counted, the CDR3 has 15 amino acids. The CDR3 protein is CASSKWASGTDTQYF.

This chain uses TRBV19 with TRBJ2-1, with D perhaps TRBD2 (6 bases). The germline V gene encodes CDR1 LNHDA and CDR2 SQIVND (reference sequence). V was shortened by 6 bases and J by 0 bases, with 9 bases between the two germline ends. CDR3 length: 14 amino acids. The CDR3 sequence: CASSPTSSYNEQFF. CDR3 DNA sequence: TGTGCCAGTAGCCCGACTAGCTCCTACAATGAGCAGTTCTTC.

The V gene is TRBV10-3, the J gene TRBJ1-1; D call uncertain. V lost 0 bases, J lost 9 bases, and 8 bases lay in between. Germline values: CDR1 ENHRY, CDR2 SYGVKD. CDR3 length: 12 residues. The CDR3 DNA reads as TGTGCCATCAGTGAGTCGAAACAGAAAGCTTTCTTT. It encodes CAISESKQKAFF.

There are a few counts of this clone. This sequence joins TRBV6-5 and TRBJ1-1, with D unresolved. The CDR3 length is 13 residues. The germline gives CDR1 MNHEY, CDR2 SVGAGI. Deletions cut 6 bases from V and 3 bases from J, with 11 bases between. The CDR3 protein is CASRLSKDTEAFF. CDR3 in DNA: TGTGCCAGCAGGTTATCTAAAGACACTGAAGCTTTCTTT.

This clone turned up a few times. This rearrangement joins TRBV19 to TRBJ1-6; D may be TRBD1 (5 bases). In germline, CDR1 is LNHDA, CDR2 SQIVND (reference sequence). The V end was cut by 6 bases, the J end by 6 bases, with 15 bases between. This CDR3 comprises 15 residues. The CDR3 here is CASSGAGPPNSPLHF. CDR3 coding DNA: TGTGCCAGTAGCGGAGCGGGACCGCCTAATTCACCCCTCCACTTT.

This chain connects TRBV29-1 to TRBJ2-1; D is possibly TRBD2 (6 bases). Germline V gene data show CDR1 as SQVTM and CDR2 as ANQGSEA. V was pared by 7 bases and J by 12 bases, with 13 bases between. The CDR3 sequence is 10 residues long. The CDR3 DNA sequence: TGCAGCGGGTGGCGGGACGCGCAGTTCTTC. Translated, it gives CSGWRDAQFF.